These 3 T cell receptor beta chains were all obtained from the same sample, sequenced in a study of beta chain features in type 1 diabetes. As every portion of the isolated RNA was reverse transcribed, the sequencing read expressed TCRB transcripts. Data came from immunoSEQ multiplex PCR; TCRdb stores just in-frame clones and leaves some out. The sample comprises roughly 240,000 clones, 68% of which are singletons, and about 0.05% rests with the top ten. Sample: naive CD4+ T cells from blood. The receptors were gathered from a man aged 30-40 years in good health.

This clone has only a few counts. The chain carries TRBV30 and TRBJ2-2; 9 bases agree with TRBD2. Germline values: CDR1 GTSNPN, CDR2 SVGIG (reference sequence). This CDR3 has 15 amino acids. V dropped 5 bases and J dropped 1; count of bases not matched to a gene: 5. CDR3 in DNA: TGTGCCTGGTTAGCGGGAGATTGGAACACCGGGGAGCTGTTTTTT. It is translated as CAWLAGDWNTGELFF.

This chain connects TRBV4-1 to TRBJ2-1; possible D gene TRBD1, 6 bases. The germline V gene has CDR1 MGHRA and CDR2 YSYEKL. The length of the CDR3 is 14 residues. The V end lost 0 bases, the J end lost 9 bases, and 12 bases lay between the germline ends. CDR3 in DNA: TGCGCCAGCAGCCAAGATCCAGGGGCAAGTGAGCAGTTCTTC. Translating gives CASSQDPGASEQFF.

The gene calls are TRBV9 and TRBJ2-3; TRBD2 matches at 7 bases. Per germline, CDR1 SGDLS and CDR2 YYNGEE. Unmatched junction bases numbered 5, after V lost 0 bases and J lost 4 bases. This CDR3 comprises 15 residues. The CDR3 region is CASSVAREGSDTQYF. DNA of the CDR3: TGTGCCAGCAGCGTAGCCAGGGAGGGATCAGATACGCAGTATTTT.